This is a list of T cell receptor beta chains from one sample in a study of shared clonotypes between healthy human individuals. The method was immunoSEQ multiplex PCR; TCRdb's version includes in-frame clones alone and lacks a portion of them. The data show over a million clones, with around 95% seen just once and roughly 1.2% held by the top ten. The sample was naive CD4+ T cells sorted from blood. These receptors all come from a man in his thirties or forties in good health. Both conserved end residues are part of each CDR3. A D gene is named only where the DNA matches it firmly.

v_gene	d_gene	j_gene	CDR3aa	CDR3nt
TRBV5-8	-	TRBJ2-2	CASSFTLLRAGSWELFF	TGTGCCAGCAGCTTCACCCTACTCCGGGCCGGGAGCTGGGAGCTGTTTTTT
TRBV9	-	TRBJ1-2	CASSVTSESYGYTF	TGTGCCAGCAGCGTCACGTCTGAGAGCTATGGCTACACCTTC
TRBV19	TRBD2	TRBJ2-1	CASSIGAGADEQFF	TGTGCCAGTAGTATTGGGGCGGGAGCGGATGAGCAGTTCTTC
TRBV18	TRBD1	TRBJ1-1	CASSQTDRGEAFF	TGTGCCAGCTCACAGACAGACAGGGGGGAAGCTTTCTTT
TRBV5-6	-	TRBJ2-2	CASSLDWGGELFF	TGTGCCAGCAGCCTGGATTGGGGCGGGGAGCTGTTTTTT
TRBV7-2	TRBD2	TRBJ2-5	CASRERLAGQETQYF	TGTGCCAGCAGAGAGCGACTAGCGGGGCAAGAGACCCAGTACTTC
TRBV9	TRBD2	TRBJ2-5	CASSVGGRGETQYF	TGTGCCAGCAGCGTAGGCGGGAGAGGGGAGACCCAGTACTTC
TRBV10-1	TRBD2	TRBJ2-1	CASSLLAGGDNEQFF	TGCGCCAGCAGCCTACTAGCGGGAGGCGATAATGAGCAGTTCTTC
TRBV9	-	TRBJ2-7	CASSVRPWGPYEQYF	TGTGCCAGCAGCGTGAGACCTTGGGGCCCCTACGAGCAGTACTTC
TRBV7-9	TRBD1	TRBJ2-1	CASSLKGARALNEQFF	TGTGCCAGCAGCTTAAAGGGGGCGCGGGCCCTCAATGAGCAGTTCTTC
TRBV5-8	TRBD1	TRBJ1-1	CASSTGQVDEAFF	TGTGCCAGCAGCACAGGACAGGTGGATGAAGCTTTCTTT
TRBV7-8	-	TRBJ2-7	CASSPSWTFNSYEQYF	TGTGCCAGCAGCCCAAGCTGGACATTTAACTCCTACGAGCAGTACTTC
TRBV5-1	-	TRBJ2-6	CASSSLGQSGANVLTF	TGCGCCAGCAGCTCCCTAGGACAGTCTGGGGCCAACGTCCTGACTTTC
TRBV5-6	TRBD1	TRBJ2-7	CASRPRDRDYEQYF	TGTGCCAGCAGGCCCCGGGACAGGGACTACGAGCAGTACTTC
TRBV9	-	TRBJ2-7	CASSARPTGGSYEQYF	TGTGCCAGCAGCGCAAGGCCCACCGGAGGGTCCTACGAGCAGTACTTC